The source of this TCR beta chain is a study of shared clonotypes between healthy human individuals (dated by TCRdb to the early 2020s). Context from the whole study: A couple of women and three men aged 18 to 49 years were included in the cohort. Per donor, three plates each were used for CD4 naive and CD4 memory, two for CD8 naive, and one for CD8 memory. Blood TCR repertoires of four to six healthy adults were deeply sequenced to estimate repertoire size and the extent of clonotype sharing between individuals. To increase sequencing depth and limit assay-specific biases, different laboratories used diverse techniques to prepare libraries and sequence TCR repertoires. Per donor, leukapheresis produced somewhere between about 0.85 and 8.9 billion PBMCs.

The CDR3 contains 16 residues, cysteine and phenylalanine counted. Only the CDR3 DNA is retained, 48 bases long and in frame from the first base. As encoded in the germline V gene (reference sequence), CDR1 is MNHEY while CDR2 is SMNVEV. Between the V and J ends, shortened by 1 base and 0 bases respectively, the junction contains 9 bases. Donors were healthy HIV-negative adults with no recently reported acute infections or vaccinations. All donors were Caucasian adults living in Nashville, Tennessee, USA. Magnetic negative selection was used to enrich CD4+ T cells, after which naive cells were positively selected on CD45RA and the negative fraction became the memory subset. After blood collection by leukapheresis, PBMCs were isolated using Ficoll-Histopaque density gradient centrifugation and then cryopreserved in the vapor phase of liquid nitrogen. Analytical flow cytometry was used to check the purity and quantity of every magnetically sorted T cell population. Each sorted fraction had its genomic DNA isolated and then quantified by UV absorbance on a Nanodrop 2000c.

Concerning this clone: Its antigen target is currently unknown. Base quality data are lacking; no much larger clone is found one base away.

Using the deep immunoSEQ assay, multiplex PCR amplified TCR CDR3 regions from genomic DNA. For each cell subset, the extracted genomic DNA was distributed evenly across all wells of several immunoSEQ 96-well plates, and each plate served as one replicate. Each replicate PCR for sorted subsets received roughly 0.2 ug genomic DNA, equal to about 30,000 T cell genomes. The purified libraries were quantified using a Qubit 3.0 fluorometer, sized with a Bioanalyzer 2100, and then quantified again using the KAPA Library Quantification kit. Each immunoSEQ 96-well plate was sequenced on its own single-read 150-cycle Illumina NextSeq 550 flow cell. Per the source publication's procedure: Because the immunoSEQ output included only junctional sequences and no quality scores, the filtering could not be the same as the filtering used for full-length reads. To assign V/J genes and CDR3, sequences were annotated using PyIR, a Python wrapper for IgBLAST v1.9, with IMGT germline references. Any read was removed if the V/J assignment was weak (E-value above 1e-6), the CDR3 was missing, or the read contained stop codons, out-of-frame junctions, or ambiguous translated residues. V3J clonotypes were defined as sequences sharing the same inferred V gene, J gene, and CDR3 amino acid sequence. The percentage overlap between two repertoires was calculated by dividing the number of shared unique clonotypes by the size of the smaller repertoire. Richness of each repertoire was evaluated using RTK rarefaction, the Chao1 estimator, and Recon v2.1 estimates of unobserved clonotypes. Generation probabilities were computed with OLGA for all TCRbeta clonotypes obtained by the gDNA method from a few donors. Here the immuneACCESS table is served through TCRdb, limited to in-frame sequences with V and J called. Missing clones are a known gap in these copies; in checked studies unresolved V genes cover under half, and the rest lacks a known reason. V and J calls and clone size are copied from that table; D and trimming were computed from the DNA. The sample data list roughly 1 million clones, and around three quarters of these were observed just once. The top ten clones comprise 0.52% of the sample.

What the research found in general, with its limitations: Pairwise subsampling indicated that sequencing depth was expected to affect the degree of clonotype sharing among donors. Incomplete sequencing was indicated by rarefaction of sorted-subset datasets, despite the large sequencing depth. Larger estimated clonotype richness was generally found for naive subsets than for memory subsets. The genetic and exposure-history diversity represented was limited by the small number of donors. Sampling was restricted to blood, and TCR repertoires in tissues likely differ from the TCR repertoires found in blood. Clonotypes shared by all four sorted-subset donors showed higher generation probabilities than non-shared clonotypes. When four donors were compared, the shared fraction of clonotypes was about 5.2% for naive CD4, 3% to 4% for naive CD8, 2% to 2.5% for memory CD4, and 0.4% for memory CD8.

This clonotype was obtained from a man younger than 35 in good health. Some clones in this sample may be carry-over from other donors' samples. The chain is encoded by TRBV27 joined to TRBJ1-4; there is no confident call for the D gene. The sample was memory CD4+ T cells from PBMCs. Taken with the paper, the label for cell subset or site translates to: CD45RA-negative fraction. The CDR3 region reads CASSLFSPATNEKLFF. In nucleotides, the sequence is TGTGCCAGCAGTTTATTTTCGCCTGCAACTAATGAAAAACTGTTTTTT.